Shown below are 12 T cell receptor beta chains from a single sample sequenced in a study of siplizumab effects on memory and regulatory T cells. For these receptors, no antigen is known. The mixed lymphocyte reaction cells underwent coculture at 37°C for less than 7 days. The method was immunoSEQ multiplex PCR; TCRdb's version includes in-frame clones alone and lacks a portion of them. The sample records roughly 10,000 clones, 40% to 55% being singletons. The sample comprised CFSE-low (dividing) CD4+ T cells sorted from an allogeneic mixed lymphocyte reaction. These receptors were obtained from a human donor in good health; the cells came from an allogeneic mixed lymphocyte reaction.

By proportion, this clone is medium-sized (0.01 to 0.1%). This sequence joins TRBV6-6 and TRBJ1-4; no reliable D call. V was trimmed by 10 bases and J by 6 bases, leaving 21 bases between them. This CDR3 region has 15 residues. CDR1 and CDR2 (germline): MNHNY, SVGAGI (reference sequence). CDR3 DNA sequence: TGTGCCATTTCGTCCCGACATTCGGGAGATGAAAAACTGTTTTTT. Translation gives CAISSRHSGDEKLFF.

The CDR3 protein is CASSLDGRSQETQYF. The CDR3 DNA sequence: TGTGCCAGCAGCTTAGATGGCAGGTCACAAGAGACCCAGTACTTC. The V and J genes are TRBV11-3 and TRBJ2-5, with D hard to call. The germline V gene has CDR1 SGHNT and CDR2 YENEEA. There are 15 residues in the CDR3. Trimming took 0 bases from V and 2 from J, leaving 10 bases between them.

This clone was observed a few times. The V gene is TRBV18, the J gene TRBJ2-7; possible D gene TRBD1, 6 bases. Trimming pared 5 bases from V and 4 bases from J, leaving 12 bases between. Germline CDR1 and CDR2: KGHSH and LQKENI. The CDR3 is 13 residues long. The CDR3 DNA sequence: TGTGCCAGCTCAACAGGGCAGGGTTACGAGCAGTACTTC. The encoded protein is CASSTGQGYEQYF.

The sample holds a few counts of this clone. The chain is built from TRBV30 and TRBJ1-6, with a tentative D call TRBD1 (5 bases). From germline, CDR1 is GTSNPN and CDR2 SVGIG (reference sequence). CDR3 length equals 13 residues. V gave up 3 bases and J gave up 7 bases, with 10 bases separating them. In nucleotides, the CDR3 is TGTGCCTGGAGAGACAGCCTCAATTCACCCCTCCACTTT. Protein sequence: CAWRDSLNSPLHF.

By proportion, this clone is medium-sized. Other DNA sequences in the same sample also yield this CDR3. The chain carries TRBV7-9 and TRBJ1-4; 7 positions agree with TRBD1. CDR1 and CDR2 from the germline V gene are SEHNR and FQNEAQ (reference sequence). With V trimmed by 5 bases and J by 3 bases, 3 bases remained unmatched. The CDR3 runs to 14 residues. The CDR3 bases are TGTGCCAGCAGCCGCGACAGGGCTAATGAAAAACTGTTTTTT. It specifies CASSRDRANEKLFF.

This clone was recorded a few times. The rearrangement joins TRBV5-5 to TRBJ2-7, with 7 bases identical to TRBD1. CDR1 and CDR2 from the germline V gene are SGHKS and YYEKEE (reference sequence). Trimming at V came to 4 bases and at J to 9 bases, leaving 10 bases not matched to a gene. The CDR3 runs 13 residues. The CDR3 here is CASSRDREWMQYF. CDR3 bases: TGTGCCAGCAGCCGTGACAGGGAGTGGATGCAGTACTTC. The complete variable domain, with remaining parts taken from reference TRBV5-5 and TRBJ2-7, reads DAGVTQSPTHLIKTRGQQVTLRCSPISGHKSVSWYQQVLGQGPQFIFQYYEKEERGRGNFPDRFSARQFPNYSSELNVNALLLGDSALYLCASSRDREWMQYFGPGTRLTVT.

This clone has just one count. The rearrangement links TRBV28 to TRBJ1-2; D is unclear. The length of the CDR3 is 12 residues. CDR1 MDHEN and CDR2 SYDVKM come from the germline V gene. V gave up 3 bases and J gave up 4 bases, with 6 bases separating them. CDR3 sequence: CASSFKPYGYTF. CDR3 nucleotide sequence: TGTGCCAGCAGTTTCAAGCCCTATGGCTACACCTTC.

This clone showed up just a few times. This chain links TRBV10-1 with TRBJ2-2; D possibly corresponds to TRBD1 (6 bases). V lost 6 bases to trimming and J lost 8 bases, with 13 bases between them. In germline, CDR1 is WNHNN, CDR2 SYGVQD (reference sequence). The CDR3 has 13 residues. CDR3 coding DNA: TGCGCCAGCAGGGACACAGGGTTTGGGGAGCTGTTTTTT. It yields the protein CASRDTGFGELFF.

This clone has just a few counts. This chain uses TRBV29-1 with TRBJ1-2; D is uncertain. The V end was cut by 5 bases, the J end by 2 bases, with 6 bases between. The germline V gene has CDR1 SQVTM and CDR2 ANQGSEA. The CDR3 totals 11 residues. CDR3 sequence: CSVIINYGYTF. The CDR3 nucleotides read TGCAGCGTTATAATCAACTATGGCTACACCTTC.

Judged by abundance, this clone is medium-sized (0.01 to 0.1%). The J gene is TRBJ2-2, the V gene TRBV5-1, with a possible D match to TRBD1 (5 bases). This CDR3 has 14 amino acids. Germline V gene data show CDR1 as SGHRS and CDR2 as YFSETQ. Trimming took 0 bases from V and 7 from J, leaving 10 bases between them. CDR3 region: CASSLDRQIGELFF. CDR3 DNA: TGCGCCAGCAGCTTGGATAGACAGATCGGGGAGCTGTTTTTT. The full variable domain, rest sourced from reference TRBV5-1 and TRBJ2-2, is KAGVTQTPRYLIKTRGQQVTLSCSPISGHRSVSWYQQTPGQGLQFLFEYFSETQRNKGNFPGRFSGRQFSNSRSEMNVSTLELGDSALYLCASSLDRQIGELFFGEGSRLTVL.

V and J are TRBV5-1 and TRBJ2-1; 10 positions agree with TRBD2. Trimming took 1 base from V and 3 from J; bases not matched to a gene: 10. Germline CDR1 is SGHRS and CDR2 is YFSETQ. The CDR3 contains 18 residues. The CDR3 loop reads CASSLIPSGSGRYNEQFF. DNA of the CDR3: TGCGCCAGCAGCTTGATTCCTAGCGGGAGTGGCCGCTACAATGAGCAGTTCTTC.

This clone has more than one count but fewer than ten. The rearrangement joins TRBV11-3 to TRBJ2-3; D not resolved. Germline CDR1 is SGHNT and CDR2 is YENEEA. The V gene lost 3 bases and the J gene lost 6 bases, with 13 bases spanning the gap. This CDR3 has 14 residues. The CDR3 sequence: CASSFGLSSDTQYF. The CDR3 DNA is TGTGCCAGCAGCTTTGGGCTCTCATCCGATACGCAGTATTTT.